This entry lists 32 T cell receptor beta chains sequenced from one sample in a study of T-cell memory formation after mild COVID-19. One entry per CDR3 protein results from TCRdb running MiXCR on the 5' RACE reads. Among around 250,000 distinct CDR3 sequences, 15% to 20% were seen once, and the ten largest hold approximately 25%. The sequenced sample consisted of PBMCs or a T cell subset sorted from them (not recorded which). These receptors came from a young man who had mild COVID-19 (a few samples of this study predate the infection). Cell type and time point are not known.

The rearrangement links TRBV5-1 to TRBJ2-3; D unresolved. The germline V and J ends were trimmed by 0 bases and 2 bases, with 7 bases remaining between them. Germline CDR1 is SGHRS and CDR2 is YFSETQ. The CDR3 runs to 14 residues. CDR3 region: CASSLVGTTDTQYF. The CDR3 DNA sequence: TGCGCCAGCAGCTTGGTAGGAACCACAGATACGCAGTATTTT.

This clonotype was counted between two and nine times. This rearrangement joins TRBV7-3 to TRBJ2-2; possibly TRBD1 for D (7 bases). V was pared by 5 bases and J by 4 bases, with 17 bases between. This CDR3 contains 16 residues. Germline CDR1 SGHTA, CDR2 FQGTGA. The chain's CDR3 is CASSPAGQEGTGELFF. The CDR3 region has the DNA TGTGCCAGCAGCCCGGCCGGACAGGAGGGCACCGGGGAGCTGTTTTTT.

Many counts were recorded for this clonotype. The chain combines TRBV4-3 with TRBJ1-3; D gene unclear. Germline CDR1 is LGHNA and CDR2 is YSLEER. The germline V and J ends were trimmed by 1 base and 2 bases, with 9 bases remaining between them. The CDR3 covers 15 residues. The CDR3 DNA is TGCGCCAGCAGCCAAGCGCGGACGGCTGGAAACACCATATATTTT. It specifies CASSQARTAGNTIYF.

The rearrangement links TRBV6-5 to TRBJ1-2; D is ambiguous. V lost 6 bases to trimming and J lost 8 bases, with 13 bases between them. There are 12 residues in the CDR3. CDR1 MNHEY and CDR2 SVGAGI come from the germline V gene. CDR3 sequence: CASSALVGGYTF. The CDR3, as DNA: TGTGCCAGCAGCGCCCTTGTAGGGGGCTACACCTTC.

V is TRBV21-1 and J is TRBJ2-7; the tabulated D call, TRBD2, remains unverified against the DNA. TRBV21-1 is listed as a pseudogene. The length of the CDR3 is 13 residues. The CDR3 spells CASSKANGGEQYV. The CDR3 region has the DNA TGTGCCAGCAGCAAAGCCAACGGCGGGGAGCAGTACGTC.

The V and J genes are TRBV5-1 and TRBJ2-5; D tentatively reads TRBD1 or TRBD2 (5 bases each). The germline CDR1 and CDR2 sequences are SGHRS and YFSETQ. Trimming cost V 2 bases and J 5 bases, with 10 bases left between them. CDR3 length equals 13 residues. The CDR3 region has the DNA TGCGCCAGCAGCTTTGATAGGGACGAGACCCAGTACTTC. This encodes CASSFDRDETQYF.

Here the CDR3 DNA reads TGCGCCAGCAGTCAACCCCCCAGGCAATTATTGCTCCACTTT. It specifies CASSQPPRQLLLHF. The chain recombines TRBV23-1 with TRBJ1-6; D unclear. TRBV23-1 is placed among ORFs of uncertain function. This CDR3 spans 14 amino acids. Trimming took off 2 bases at V and 16 bases at J, with 18 bases between the two ends.

The chain uses TRBV15 and TRBJ2-1; D is uncertain. The CDR3 contains 12 residues. Trimming cost V 3 bases and J 8 bases, with 8 bases left between them. CDR1 and CDR2 (germline): LNHNV, YYDKDF (reference sequence). CDR3 region: CATSREFDEQFF. DNA for the CDR3: TGTGCCACCAGCAGGGAGTTTGATGAGCAGTTCTTC. Using reference TRBV15 and TRBJ2-1 for the parts outside the CDR3, the full variable domain is DAMVIQNPRYQVTQFGKPVTLSCSQTLNHNVMYWYQQKSSQAPKLLFHYYDKDFNNEADTPDNFQSRRPNTSFCFLDIRSPGLGDTAMYLCATSREFDEQFFGPGTRLTVL.

The chain combines TRBV5-1 with TRBJ2-1, with no clear D. Looked up from germline, CDR1 is SGHRS and CDR2 is YFSETQ. V gave up 3 bases and J gave up 14 bases, with 18 bases separating them. The CDR3 has 13 amino acids. The CDR3 nucleotides are TGCGCCAGCAGCTCAAACTTGGTTGGGGTCGAGTTCTTC. It specifies CASSSNLVGVEFF. The variable domain in full, completed from reference TRBV5-1 and TRBJ2-1, reads KAGVTQTPRYLIKTRGQQVTLSCSPISGHRSVSWYQQTPGQGLQFLFEYFSETQRNKGNFPGRFSGRQFSNSRSEMNVSTLELGDSALYLCASSSNLVGVEFFGPGTRLTVL.

The rearrangement links TRBV3-1 to TRBJ2-1, with D tentatively TRBD1 or TRBD2 (5 bases each). Germline loops: CDR1 LGHDT, CDR2 YNNKEL (reference sequence). Trimming cost V 4 bases and J 9 bases, with 16 bases left between them. The CDR3 covers 14 residues. The CDR3: CASSRRGVPGEQFF. CDR3 nucleotides: TGTGCCAGCAGCCGCAGAGGGGTCCCCGGTGAGCAGTTCTTC.

The chain uses TRBV25-1 and TRBJ2-7; 8 nucleotides match TRBD2. This CDR3 is 17 amino acids long. Germline loops: CDR1 MGHDK, CDR2 SYGVNS. V gave up 3 bases and J gave up 3 bases; unmatched junction bases: 13. The CDR3 is CASSDPAGGLPNYEQYV. The CDR3 DNA reads as TGTGCCAGCAGTGATCCGGCGGGGGGACTTCCTAACTACGAGCAGTACGTC.

The rearrangement links TRBV9 to TRBJ2-3; 9 bases map to TRBD1. CDR3 length: 17 residues. The germline V gene has CDR1 SGDLS and CDR2 YYNGEE. V lost 3 bases, J lost 3 bases, and 11 bases stayed unmatched. This chain's CDR3 is CASSGRRDRVSTDTQYF. The CDR3 nucleotides read TGTGCCAGCAGCGGGCGGCGGGACAGGGTATCTACAGATACGCAGTATTTT.

This clonotype was seen a few times. V is TRBV7-6 and J is TRBJ1-6, with D unresolved. The CDR3 sequence is 10 residues long. Germline-derived CDR1 and CDR2 are SGHVS and FNYEAQ. V lost 9 bases and J 11 bases, leaving 8 bases between the germline ends. The CDR3 protein is CARAGAPLHF. The CDR3 bases are TGTGCCAGGGCTGGGGCACCCCTCCACTTT.

This chain joins TRBV18 and TRBJ2-7; possibly TRBD1 for D (5 bases). Germline values: CDR1 KGHSH, CDR2 LQKENI. The CDR3 spans 15 residues. Trimming removed 3 bases from V and 0 bases from J, with 12 bases in between. This CDR3 is CASSPMRDSSYEQYF. The CDR3 coding sequence is TGTGCCAGCTCACCGATGAGAGACAGCTCCTACGAGCAGTACTTC.

This clonotype was detected many times. J is TRBJ2-7 and V is TRBV12-3 or TRBV12-4, with a tentative D call TRBD1 (5 bases). The CDR3 extends over 13 amino acids. V shed 6 bases and J shed 2 bases, with 11 bases lying between them. In DNA form, the CDR3 reads TGTGCCAGCAGCCGTGACAGCGCCTACGAGCAGTACTTC. Protein sequence: CASSRDSAYEQYF.

This rearrangement joins TRBV12-3 or TRBV12-4 to TRBJ2-1; D remains ambiguous. The V gene lost 5 bases and the J gene lost 5 bases, with 7 bases spanning the gap. The length of the CDR3 is 12 residues. The CDR3 region is CASSPANNEQFF. The CDR3 DNA reads TGTGCCAGCAGTCCGGCTAACAATGAGCAGTTCTTC.

The V gene is TRBV7-2, the J gene TRBJ1-4; 7 bases are shared with TRBD1. Per germline, CDR1 SGHTA and CDR2 FQGNSA. The CDR3 is 14 residues long. Losses at the gene ends were 5 bases for V and 10 bases for J; bases not matched to a gene: 10. CDR3 DNA sequence: TGTGCCAGCAGCACTCGACAGGGAGGCGGAAAACTGTTTTTT. It yields the protein CASSTRQGGGKLFF. The full variable domain, its missing parts supplied by reference TRBV7-2 and TRBJ1-4, is GAGVSQSPSNKVTEKGKDVELRCDPISGHTALYWYRQSLGQGLEFLIYFQGNSAPDKSGLPSDRFSAERTGGSVSTLTIQRTQQEDSAVYLCASSTRQGGGKLFFGSGTQLSVL.

The chain uses TRBV10-3 and TRBJ2-3; D not certain. CDR1 and CDR2 from the germline V gene are ENHRY and SYGVKD. V was clipped by 3 bases and J by 8 bases, with 15 bases between them. The CDR3 covers 14 residues. The CDR3 spells CAISDRPQSGTQYF. Here the CDR3 DNA reads TGTGCCATCAGTGATCGGCCGCAGTCAGGTACGCAGTATTTT.

This clonotype was observed a few times. This rearrangement joins TRBV20-1 to TRBJ2-7; 8 nucleotides line up with TRBD1. This CDR3 is 15 amino acids long. Germline V gene lookup returns CDR1 DFQATT and CDR2 SNEGSKA (reference sequence). V shed 6 bases and J 1 base; nucleotides not matched to a gene: 11. The chain's CDR3 is CSAAGGGTGSYEQYF. The CDR3 DNA reads as TGCAGTGCAGCCGGAGGCGGGACAGGATCCTACGAGCAGTACTTC.

This clonotype showed up just a few times. This chain links TRBV5-1 with TRBJ1-1; no reliable D call. The length of the CDR3 is 15 residues. Trimming shortened V by 4 bases and J by 4 bases, and 17 bases separated the two germline ends. Per the germline V gene, CDR1 is SGHRS and CDR2 is YFSETQ. CDR3 DNA sequence: TGCGCCAGCAGCACGGACCTTACCCCAACCACTGAAGCTTTCTTT. As protein: CASSTDLTPTTEAFF. The entire variable domain, with the rest obtained from reference TRBV5-1 and TRBJ1-1, is as follows: KAGVTQTPRYLIKTRGQQVTLSCSPISGHRSVSWYQQTPGQGLQFLFEYFSETQRNKGNFPGRFSGRQFSNSRSEMNVSTLELGDSALYLCASSTDLTPTTEAFFGQGTRLTVV.

This chain uses TRBV4-1 with TRBJ1-2; D call uncertain. Trimming removed 0 bases at V and 0 bases at J, with 8 bases between. The CDR3 length is 15 residues. Germline loops: CDR1 MGHRA, CDR2 YSYEKL. CDR3 loop: CASSQDGRANYGYTF. For the CDR3, the DNA is TGCGCCAGCAGCCAAGATGGCAGAGCTAACTATGGCTACACCTTC.

J is TRBJ2-5 and V is TRBV7-2; D is perhaps TRBD2 (6 bases). Deletions cut 3 bases from V and 4 bases from J, with 18 bases between. This CDR3 is 16 amino acids long. Germline values: CDR1 SGHTA, CDR2 FQGNSA. DNA of the CDR3: TGTGCCAGCAGCTTTCCCCCTTTCAGGCGGGGAGAGACCCAGTACTTC. Residues: CASSFPPFRRGETQYF.

This clonotype was counted only a few times. This chain joins TRBV28 and TRBJ2-3; D is possibly TRBD1 or TRBD2 (6 bases each). The CDR3 loop spans 15 amino acids. Per germline, CDR1 MDHEN and CDR2 SYDVKM. V was cut by 5 bases and J by 6 bases, with 18 bases left in between. The CDR3 DNA follows: TGTGCCAGCAGTCAAAAAGGGGGGCTGATCGATACGCAGTATTTT. Translating gives CASSQKGGLIDTQYF.

The chain uses TRBV6-2 or TRBV6-3 and TRBJ2-1, with TRBD2 as a possible D gene (5 bases). Trimming removed 4 bases from V and 5 bases from J, with 15 bases in between. The germline V gene has CDR1 MNHEY and CDR2 SVGEGT. The length of the CDR3 is 15 residues. The CDR3 protein is CASSSLVGGHNEQFF. The CDR3 DNA reads as TGTGCCAGCAGTTCCCTTGTAGGAGGTCACAATGAGCAGTTCTTC.

The table lists this clonotype with many counts. This chain joins TRBV13 and TRBJ2-3; D is possibly TRBD1 (5 bases). Trimming took off 5 bases at V and 1 base at J, with 7 bases between the two ends. The CDR3 contains 13 residues. Germline values: CDR1 PRHDT, CDR2 FYEKMQ (reference sequence). The CDR3 DNA is TGTGCCAGCAGCCGCAGGGGCACAGATACGCAGTATTTT. It yields the protein CASSRRGTDTQYF. The complete variable domain, with remaining parts taken from reference TRBV13 and TRBJ2-3, reads AAGVIQSPRHLIKEKRETATLKCYPIPRHDTVYWYQQGPGQDPQFLISFYEKMQSDKGSIPDRFSAQQFSDYHSELNMSSLELGDSALYFCASSRRGTDTQYFGPGTRLTVL.

This clonotype was detected a few times. The V gene is TRBV7-2, the J gene TRBJ2-3; 10 bases match TRBD2. The V gene end was trimmed by 4 bases and the J gene end by 6 bases; junction bases not matched to a gene: 7. The CDR3 covers 15 residues. Germline-derived CDR1 and CDR2 are SGHTA and FQGNSA. The CDR3 reads CASSWQPGLADTQYF. CDR3 DNA sequence: TGTGCCAGCAGCTGGCAACCGGGACTAGCGGATACGCAGTATTTT. The whole variable domain, remainder taken from reference TRBV7-2 and TRBJ2-3, is GAGVSQSPSNKVTEKGKDVELRCDPISGHTALYWYRQSLGQGLEFLIYFQGNSAPDKSGLPSDRFSAERTGGSVSTLTIQRTQQEDSAVYLCASSWQPGLADTQYFGPGTRLTVL.

This clonotype was seen a handful of times. CDR3 DNA sequence: TGTGCCACCAGCAGAGAACACACGAACACCGGGGAGCTGTTTTTT. Translation gives CATSREHTNTGELFF. The genes are TRBV15 and TRBJ2-2; no firm D call. The CDR3 runs 15 residues. The V end was cut by 0 bases, the J end by 0 bases, with 5 bases between. CDR1 and CDR2 (germline): LNHNV, YYDKDF (reference sequence).

The rearrangement uses TRBV5-1 and TRBJ2-2, with 7 bases aligning to TRBD1. The junction had 10 bases not matched to a gene; V was cut back by 6 bases and J by 2 bases. This CDR3 has 16 residues. Germline values: CDR1 SGHRS, CDR2 YFSETQ. This chain's CDR3 is CASTQTGTANTGELFF. As DNA, the CDR3 is TGCGCCAGCACCCAAACCGGGACAGCTAACACCGGGGAGCTGTTTTTT. Variable domain in full (rest from reference TRBV5-1 and TRBJ2-2): KAGVTQTPRYLIKTRGQQVTLSCSPISGHRSVSWYQQTPGQGLQFLFEYFSETQRNKGNFPGRFSGRQFSNSRSEMNVSTLELGDSALYLCASTQTGTANTGELFFGEGSRLTVL.

In this sample, this clonotype turned up a few times. This chain joins TRBV28 and TRBJ2-1; D is uncertain. The CDR3 consists of 18 residues. Trimming stripped 4 bases from V and 0 bases from J, with 19 bases between. CDR1 is MDHEN, CDR2 SYDVKM, per germline. CDR3 in amino acids: CASSSWSLQTGSYNEQFF. Written as DNA, the CDR3 is TGTGCCAGCAGTTCCTGGTCGTTGCAGACTGGCTCCTACAATGAGCAGTTCTTC. The whole variable domain, remainder taken from reference TRBV28 and TRBJ2-1, is DVKVTQSSRYLVKRTGEKVFLECVQDMDHENMFWYRQDPGLGLRLIYFSYDVKMKEKGDIPEGYSVSREKKERFSLILESASTNQTSMYLCASSSWSLQTGSYNEQFFGPGTRLTVL.

On this clonotype: One end of the junction does not line up with germline, which may come from a read error. This chain links TRBV2 with TRBJ1-1, with no clear D. This CDR3 contains 15 residues. Germline V gives CDR1 SNHLY, CDR2 FYNNEI. The CDR3 nucleotides are TGTGCCAGCAGAACCCTGACGGACCCGAACGCTGAAGCTTTCTTT. Translation: CASRTLTDPNAEAFF.

The chain recombines TRBV29-1 with TRBJ2-3; 9 bases match TRBD1. From germline, CDR1 is SQVTM and CDR2 ANQGSEA. The CDR3 spans 14 residues. V lost 7 bases, J lost 2 bases, and 7 bases stayed unmatched. The CDR3 DNA sequence: TGCAGCGCCGAGGGACAGGGAAACACAGATACGCAGTATTTT. It is translated as CSAEGQGNTDTQYF.

This clonotype was seen a few times. This rearrangement joins TRBV20-1 to TRBJ1-3, with 8 bases fitting TRBD1. CDR3 length: 18 residues. Germline V CDR1 and CDR2: DFQATT, SNEGSKA (reference sequence). Trimming took 0 bases from V and 4 from J; bases not matched to a gene: 14. The CDR3 region is CSARDFRNNRGRGNTIYF. The CDR3 DNA follows: TGCAGTGCTAGAGACTTTAGGAACAACAGGGGGAGAGGAAACACCATATATTTT.